This TCR beta chain was recovered during a study of breast tumors, draining lymph nodes, adjacent tissues. The CDR3 loop spans 17 amino acids. CDR1 is LNHNV, CDR2 YYDKDF, per germline (reference sequence). Trimming took off 0 bases at V and 5 bases at J, with 16 bases between the two ends. Concerning this clonotype: Its cognate antigen is unknown.

The study's findings and limits: Luminal-like breast cancer showed significantly higher tumor–nontumor repertoire similarity than basal-like. Data only fit, rather than demonstrated, lymph node origin of most tumor T cells. Tumor TCR diversity was below lymph nodes but above nontumor tissue. Most tumor T cells seemingly derive from lymph node, then expand in tumor.

Breast cancer patients provided tissue from their axillary draining lymph nodes. TCRdb re-derived calls from the multiplex PCR reads in MiXCR, one entry per CDR3 protein. The profile shows 160,000 or so distinct CDR3 sequences, roughly 35% of them singletons. This TCR came from a female donor with breast cancer. Some clones in this sample may be carry-over from other donors' samples. The chain is built from TRBV15 and TRBJ2-2; possible D gene TRBD2, 5 bases. Sequences were obtained from axillary lymph node tissue. CDR3 coding DNA: TGTGCCACCAGCAGAGAATCTGGGCGGAGGCGGACCGGGGAGCTGTTTTTT. Its translation: CATSRESGRRRTGELFF.